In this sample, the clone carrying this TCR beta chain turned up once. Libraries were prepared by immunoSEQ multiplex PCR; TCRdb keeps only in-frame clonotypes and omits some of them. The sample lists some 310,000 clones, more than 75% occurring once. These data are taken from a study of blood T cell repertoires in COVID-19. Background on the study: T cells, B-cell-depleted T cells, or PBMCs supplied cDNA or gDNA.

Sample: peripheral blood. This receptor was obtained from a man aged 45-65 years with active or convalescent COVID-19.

Written as DNA, the CDR3 is TGTGCCAGCCTAAGTGGGAGGCTAGCGGGGTTGGAGCAGTTCTTC. It yields the protein CASLSGRLAGLEQFF. V is TRBV28 and J is TRBJ2-1, with 9 bases identical to TRBD2. There are 15 residues in the CDR3. The V gene's germline CDR1 is MDHEN and CDR2 SYDVKM. J lost 10 bases, V lost 8 bases, and 15 bases had no gene match.